This T cell receptor beta chain was recovered during a study of beta chain features in type 1 diabetes. The whole isolated RNA underwent reverse transcription, so sequencing captured expressed TCRB transcripts. Libraries were prepared by immunoSEQ multiplex PCR; TCRdb keeps only in-frame clonotypes and omits some of them. The data contain approximately 41,000 clones, 65% to 80% of them seen just once; the ten biggest clones take up 1.5% to 2%. Study-wide results and limits: Significant though moderate, a shortening of TCRB CDR3s appeared in all four CD4+ subsets of Type 1 diabetes patients. The VDJ junctions of type 1 diabetes patients carried fewer insertions and more deletions. It was not settled here whether HLA type affects TCRB rearrangement.

The germline V gene encodes CDR1 SGHRS and CDR2 YFSETQ. There are 11 residues in the CDR3. As concerns this clone: What it binds is unknown.

Only one heparinised blood draw was taken per donor, and its volume averaged approximately 100 mL. The chain links TRBV5-1 to TRBJ2-5; D call uncertain. The DNA end favors TRBJ2-7, so the J call may be wrong. Source material: Tregs from blood. This clonotype was obtained from a man under 40 with type 1 diabetes. Some clones in this sample may be carry-over from other donors' samples. The CDR3 protein is CASSLGAEQYF. The CDR3 DNA reads TGCGCCAGCAGCTTGGGTGCCGAGCAGTACTTC.